One and the same sample provided the 20 T cell receptor beta chains below, sequenced in a study of shared clonotypes between healthy human individuals. Sequencing used immunoSEQ multiplex PCR; TCRdb keeps in-frame clones, though not all of them. Altogether 660,000 or so clones are present, about 96% being singletons, with the ten largest covering less than 0.13%. Terminally differentiated effector memory CD45RA+ cells were excluded by CCR7 positive selection of CD45RO-negative cells. Sequencing was performed on naive CD8+ T cells sorted from blood. All receptors derive from a woman between 25 and 40 years old in good health.

This clone occurred once. This chain joins TRBV4-1 and TRBJ1-5, with D tentatively TRBD1 (6 bases). With 0 bases removed from V and 6 bases from J, the gap between germline ends came to 15 bases. In germline, CDR1 is MGHRA, CDR2 YSYEKL. The CDR3 is 16 amino acids. CDR3 residues: CASSQDGGQVTQPQHF. In DNA, the CDR3 is TGCGCCAGCAGCCAAGATGGGGGCCAGGTGACTCAGCCCCAGCATTTT.

This clone was detected only a few times. The chain has TRBV28 and TRBJ2-3; TRBD2 matches at 12 bases. Per the germline V gene, CDR1 is MDHEN and CDR2 is SYDVKM. J lost 9 bases, V lost 7 bases, and 14 bases had no gene match. The CDR3 extends over 16 amino acids. The CDR3 loop reads CASTAGLAGTSGTQYF. CDR3 DNA: TGTGCCAGCACCGCCGGACTAGCGGGAACCTCAGGGACGCAGTATTTT. The full variable domain, its missing parts supplied by reference TRBV28 and TRBJ2-3, is DVKVTQSSRYLVKRTGEKVFLECVQDMDHENMFWYRQDPGLGLRLIYFSYDVKMKEKGDIPEGYSVSREKKERFSLILESASTNQTSMYLCASTAGLAGTSGTQYFGPGTRLTVL.

This clone was detected once. J is TRBJ2-3 and V is TRBV13, with 7 bases fitting TRBD2. Germline V gene data show CDR1 as PRHDT and CDR2 as FYEKMQ (reference sequence). The V gene end was trimmed by 1 base and the J gene end by 4 bases; junction bases not matched to a gene: 2. The CDR3 consists of 14 residues. The CDR3 is CASSLAGGPDTQYF. The DNA for the CDR3 is TGTGCCAGCAGCTTAGCGGGAGGACCAGATACGCAGTATTTT.

The chain employs TRBV6-5 and TRBJ2-3; D ambiguous. The CDR3 loop spans 12 amino acids. Per germline, CDR1 MNHEY and CDR2 SVGAGI. V lost 2 bases and J 5 bases, leaving 5 bases between the germline ends. The CDR3 DNA reads as TGTGCCAGCAGTTACCCCGGAGATACGCAGTATTTT. Translating it yields CASSYPGDTQYF.

The sample holds a few counts of this clone. V usage is TRBV7-9 and J usage is TRBJ2-1; D perhaps matches TRBD2 (5 bases). The CDR3 has 15 amino acids. The ends were cut back, 3 bases at V and 7 bases at J, with 16 bases in the middle. Germline V gene data show CDR1 as SEHNR and CDR2 as FQNEAQ (reference sequence). The CDR3 nucleotides read TGTGCCAGCAGCTTCCCGGGAACAATGTGGAATGAGCAGTTCTTC. Protein sequence: CASSFPGTMWNEQFF.

The chain has TRBV27 and TRBJ1-2; TRBD1 agrees at 11 bases. From germline, CDR1 is MNHEY and CDR2 SMNVEV (reference sequence). V lost 4 bases to trimming and J lost 8 bases; unmatched junction nucleotides: 6. The CDR3 is made up of 14 amino acids. The CDR3 loop reads CASSSTGTGGGYTF. In nucleotides, the CDR3 is TGTGCCAGCAGTTCGACGGGGACAGGGGGAGGCTACACCTTC.

The V gene is TRBV4-1, the J gene TRBJ2-5, with D uncertain. Trimming removed 3 bases from V and 11 bases from J, with 22 bases in between. CDR1 is MGHRA, CDR2 YSYEKL, per germline. This CDR3 is built from 15 residues. Written as DNA, the CDR3 is TGCGCCAGCAGCCAGGGCCCGGTATCCCGTGCTGAGCAGTACTTC. This codes for CASSQGPVSRAEQYF.

The rearrangement joins TRBV9 to TRBJ2-1; 8 positions match TRBD1. Germline assignment: CDR1 SGDLS and CDR2 YYNGEE. The length of the CDR3 is 15 residues. V shed 4 bases and J 2 bases; nucleotides not matched to a gene: 5. CDR3 DNA: TGTGCCAGCAGCCCGGACAGGGTAGCCTACAATGAGCAGTTCTTC. Amino acid sequence: CASSPDRVAYNEQFF.

In regard to this clone: One end of the junction does not line up with germline, which may come from a read error. CDR3 coding DNA: TGTGCCAGCAGCCTAGGACTAGCGGGACCTAACGAGCAGTACTTC. As protein: CASSLGLAGPNEQYF. The chain joins TRBV13 to TRBJ2-7, with 12 bases that match TRBD2. CDR1 and CDR2 from the germline V gene are PRHDT and FYEKMQ (reference sequence). This CDR3 is built from 15 residues.

The chain joins TRBV5-1 to TRBJ2-3; 14 positions agree with TRBD2. The CDR3 runs to 19 residues. Germline V gene data show CDR1 as SGHRS and CDR2 as YFSETQ. The J segment lost 2 bases and the V segment lost 4 bases, leaving 12 bases of the junction unmatched. The CDR3 DNA sequence: TGCGCCAGCAGCGAGGGACTAGCGGGAGTGAGAACACTCACAGATACGCAGTATTTT. This gives the protein CASSEGLAGVRTLTDTQYF. The complete variable domain, with remaining parts taken from reference TRBV5-1 and TRBJ2-3, reads KAGVTQTPRYLIKTRGQQVTLSCSPISGHRSVSWYQQTPGQGLQFLFEYFSETQRNKGNFPGRFSGRQFSNSRSEMNVSTLELGDSALYLCASSEGLAGVRTLTDTQYFGPGTRLTVL.

This chain links TRBV6-4 with TRBJ2-5, with D possibly being TRBD2 (5 bases). This CDR3 has 12 residues. With 0 bases removed from V and 7 bases from J, the gap between germline ends came to 6 bases. Germline V gives CDR1 MRHNA, CDR2 SNTAGT. Written as DNA, the CDR3 is TGTGCCAGCAGTGACTCCGGGGTGACCCAGTACTTC. It codes for CASSDSGVTQYF.

The V gene is TRBV5-6, the J gene TRBJ2-1; D not certain. Germline V CDR1 and CDR2: SGHDT, YYEEEE. Trimming left V 1 base short and J 3 bases short, with 14 bases between. There are 16 residues in the CDR3. CDR3 in DNA: TGTGCCAGCAGCTTGAATTTAGGGCCCCTCTACAATGAGCAGTTCTTC. Protein: CASSLNLGPLYNEQFF.

The chain employs TRBV6-5 and TRBJ2-7; tentative D call: TRBD1 (5 bases). The CDR3 has 13 amino acids. Trimming left V 6 bases short and J 0 bases short, with 9 bases between. Germline V gene sequence: CDR1 MNHEY, CDR2 SVGAGI. The CDR3 region has the DNA TGTGCCAGCAGGGTGACAGACTCCTACGAGCAGTACTTC. It codes for CASRVTDSYEQYF.

The rearrangement joins TRBV13 to TRBJ2-5, with D hard to call. This CDR3 region has 14 residues. The germline CDR1 and CDR2 sequences are PRHDT and FYEKMQ (reference sequence). Trimming stripped 2 bases from V and 4 bases from J, with 11 bases between. The CDR3 nucleotides are TGTGCCAGCAGCTTACGGGCAGATGGAGAGACCCAGTACTTC. As protein: CASSLRADGETQYF.

The V and J genes are TRBV28 and TRBJ2-7, with D possibly TRBD2 on 6 matching bases. The V and J ends lost 5 bases and 6 bases respectively, with 17 bases between them. The CDR3 is 14 amino acids. Germline V gives CDR1 MDHEN, CDR2 SYDVKM. This CDR3 reads CASSPRLEGTEQYF. The DNA for the CDR3 is TGTGCCAGCAGTCCACGACTGGAGGGGACCGAGCAGTACTTC.

V usage is TRBV14 and J usage is TRBJ2-5; the match to TRBD1 covers 12 bases. This CDR3 is built from 16 residues. Trimming at V came to 2 bases and at J to 5 bases, leaving 6 bases not matched to a gene. CDR1 SGHDN and CDR2 FVKESK come from the germline V gene. The CDR3 spells CASSQLGQGAYETQYF. The CDR3 DNA reads TGTGCCAGCAGCCAACTGGGACAGGGGGCTTATGAGACCCAGTACTTC.

This chain joins TRBV6-9 and TRBJ1-2; D is unresolved. The germline V gene has CDR1 MNHGY and CDR2 SVAAGI. This CDR3 has 15 amino acids. Trimming cost V 5 bases and J 4 bases, with 17 bases left between them. The CDR3 DNA reads TGTGCCAGCAGTCCTCAGCGTGGGCTGAGCTATGGCTACACCTTC. This translates into CASSPQRGLSYGYTF.

The chain has TRBV5-8 and TRBJ1-2, with 7 bases identical to TRBD1. V was pared by 4 bases and J by 8 bases, with 14 bases of the junction left unmatched. The CDR3 spans 15 residues. The V gene's germline CDR1 is SGHTS and CDR2 YDEGEE. The CDR3 here is CASSPGTAPYHGYTF. CDR3 nucleotide sequence: TGTGCCAGCAGCCCGGGGACAGCCCCCTATCACGGCTACACCTTC.

The chain combines TRBV30 with TRBJ2-1; D might be TRBD2 (6 bases). V was shortened by 3 bases and J by 6 bases, with 9 bases between the two germline ends. Germline loops: CDR1 GTSNPN, CDR2 SVGIG (reference sequence). CDR3 size: 12 residues. The DNA of the CDR3 is TGTGCCTGGAGCGGGGGACGCAATGAGCAGTTCTTC. This encodes CAWSGGRNEQFF.

The chain employs TRBV19 and TRBJ1-5, with TRBD1 as a possible D gene (5 bases). Germline values: CDR1 LNHDA, CDR2 SQIVND (reference sequence). The CDR3 length is 13 residues. V lost 3 bases, J lost 5 bases, and 8 bases lay in between. CDR3 sequence reads: CASSIQQDQPQHF. The CDR3 bases are TGTGCCAGTAGTATTCAACAGGATCAGCCCCAGCATTTT. Variable domain in full (rest from reference TRBV19 and TRBJ1-5): DGGITQSPKYLFRKEGQNVTLSCEQNLNHDAMYWYRQDPGQGLRLIYYSQIVNDFQKGDIAEGYSVSREKKESFPLTVTSAQKNPTAFYLCASSIQQDQPQHFGDGTRLSIL.